The rows below give T cell receptor beta chains drawn from one sample of a study of blood T cell repertoires in COVID-19. Sequencing was performed with immunoSEQ multiplex PCR; in TCRdb, only in-frame clones are kept and a portion is missing. The sample consists of 450,000 or so clones, roughly 87% of them appearing once. Material for sequencing was peripheral blood. Source of these receptors: a man between 18 and 35 years old with COVID-19, enrolled during active disease. Both conserved end residues are part of each CDR3. The D gene is left open where the match is weak. Rows give clone size only sometimes, using once, few, many, or a class for an expanded clone.

size	V	D	J	CDR3	DNA
.	TRBV6-2/TRBV6-3	TRBD2	TRBJ2-5	CASSYGTSGVQETQYF	TGTGCCAGCAGTTACGGGACTAGCGGGGTACAAGAGACCCAGTACTTC
.	TRBV15	TRBD1	TRBJ2-1	CATGQGYNEQFF	TGTGCCACCGGACAGGGCTACAATGAGCAGTTCTTC
once	TRBV19	.	TRBJ2-2	CASSVRLRTGELFF	TGTGCCAGTAGTGTTCGTCTGCGCACCGGGGAGCTGTTTTTT
.	TRBV4-1	TRBD2	TRBJ2-1	CASSQILGTSGYNEQFF	TGCGCCAGCAGCCAAATCCTCGGGACTAGCGGTTACAATGAGCAGTTCTTC
.	TRBV29-1	TRBD1	TRBJ2-7	CSVRQGTYEQYF	TGCAGCGTTCGACAGGGTACCTACGAGCAGTACTTC
.	TRBV6-5	.	TRBJ2-1	CASSYREFSYNEQFF	TGTGCCAGCAGTTACCGGGAATTCTCCTACAATGAGCAGTTCTTC
.	TRBV27	.	TRBJ2-7	CASSLKQAISEQYF	TGTGCCAGCAGTTTAAAACAGGCCATTTCCGAGCAGTACTTC
.	TRBV27	TRBD1	TRBJ2-7	CASSTGGPYEQYF	TGTGCCAGCAGTACAGGGGGCCCGTACGAGCAGTACTTC
few	TRBV14	TRBD1	TRBJ2-7	CASSPTGWSYEQYF	TGTGCCAGCAGCCCGACAGGGTGGTCCTACGAGCAGTACTTC
.	TRBV4-2	TRBD2	TRBJ2-5	CASSLDSGSETQYF	TGTGCCAGCAGCCTGGATAGCGGGAGTGAGACCCAGTACTTC
.	TRBV6-5	TRBD1	TRBJ2-2	CASRQIQGEGGELFF	TGTGCCAGCAGACAGATCCAGGGGGAAGGCGGGGAGCTGTTTTTT
.	TRBV18	TRBD1	TRBJ1-2	CASSPGQGGGYTF	TGTGCCAGCTCACCGGGACAGGGCGGTGGCTACACCTTC
few	TRBV4-1	TRBD1	TRBJ1-4	CASSLGTVEKLFF	TGCGCCAGCAGCCTTGGGACAGTTGAAAAACTGTTTTTT
.	TRBV28	TRBD1	TRBJ2-3	CASSSDRVADTQYF	TGTGCCAGCAGCTCCGACAGGGTGGCAGATACGCAGTATTTT
.	TRBV25-1	TRBD2	TRBJ2-1	CASSGQLAGGVNEQFF	TGTGCCAGCAGTGGACAACTAGCGGGTGGTGTTAATGAGCAGTTCTTC
.	TRBV19	.	TRBJ2-7	CASNSGLSEQYF	TGTGCCAGTAACTCGGGACTGTCCGAGCAGTACTTC
.	TRBV27	TRBD2	TRBJ2-7	CASSSGLDSDEQYF	TGTGCCAGCAGTTCCGGACTAGATAGTGACGAGCAGTACTTC
.	TRBV27	TRBD1	TRBJ1-1	CASMGGGRGHLNTEAFF	TGTGCCAGCATGGGTGGGGGCAGGGGGCACCTGAACACTGAAGCTTTCTTT
once	TRBV5-1	.	TRBJ1-2	CASSEGHANYGYTF	TGCGCCAGCAGCGAGGGACACGCCAACTATGGCTACACCTTC
.	TRBV3-1/TRBV3-2	.	TRBJ1-6	CASSLRVSKAPLHF	TGTGCCAGCAGCCTCAGGGTTTCTAAGGCACCCCTCCACTTT
.	TRBV7-9	TRBD1	TRBJ2-2	CASSAGTGANTGELFF	TGTGCCAGCAGCGCCGGGACAGGGGCGAACACCGGGGAGCTGTTTTTT
.	TRBV6-5	TRBD1	TRBJ1-1	CASSTASGGAFF	TGTGCCAGCAGTACAGCATCAGGGGGAGCTTTCTTT
.	TRBV7-8	TRBD2	TRBJ2-7	CASSLATSGSSSYEQYF	TGTGCCAGCAGCTTAGCTACTAGCGGGAGTAGCTCCTACGAGCAGTACTTC
.	TRBV30	TRBD1	TRBJ1-4	CAWSGTGVEKLFF	TGTGCCTGGAGTGGGACAGGGGTTGAAAAACTGTTTTTT
.	TRBV7-6	.	TRBJ1-5	CASSLGSGLNSNQPQHF	TGTGCCAGCAGCTTGGGTTCAGGCCTTAATAGCAATCAGCCCCAGCATTTT
.	TRBV6-6	TRBD2	TRBJ2-3	CATRGTLAGGTDTQYF	TGTGCCACCAGGGGAACACTAGCGGGGGGCACAGATACGCAGTATTTT
.	TRBV19	.	TRBJ1-2	CATSSSGFGYTF	TGTGCCACTTCCTCATCGGGGTTCGGCTACACCTTC
.	TRBV11-3	.	TRBJ2-3	CASSFGLRWGEADTQYF	TGTGCCAGCAGCTTCGGCTTAAGGTGGGGCGAGGCAGATACGCAGTATTTT
.	TRBV3-1/TRBV3-2	.	TRBJ1-4	CASSPIPSGFGEKLFF	TGTGCCAGCAGCCCCATCCCGTCGGGGTTTGGAGAAAAACTGTTTTTT
few	TRBV5-4	.	TRBJ1-6	CASSRQRGANNSPLHF	TGTGCCAGCAGCCGTCAGCGGGGTGCCAATAATTCACCCCTCCACTTT
once	TRBV20-1	.	TRBJ2-3	CSAELGGTQYF	TGCAGTGCTGAACTCGGGGGTACGCAGTATTTT
.	TRBV7-2	.	TRBJ2-2	CASSSGLLNTGELFF	TGTGCCAGCAGCTCGGGACTCTTGAACACCGGGGAGCTGTTTTTT
.	TRBV30	TRBD1	TRBJ2-2	CAWSSGQGNTGELFF	TGTGCCTGGAGTTCCGGACAGGGGAACACCGGGGAGCTGTTTTTT
.	TRBV7-3	TRBD1	TRBJ2-5	CASSPTGGEETQYF	TGTGCCAGCAGCCCGACAGGGGGGGAAGAGACCCAGTACTTC
.	TRBV19	.	TRBJ2-6	CASINSMGAGANVLTF	TGTGCCAGTATCAATTCCATGGGGGCAGGGGCCAACGTCCTGACTTTC